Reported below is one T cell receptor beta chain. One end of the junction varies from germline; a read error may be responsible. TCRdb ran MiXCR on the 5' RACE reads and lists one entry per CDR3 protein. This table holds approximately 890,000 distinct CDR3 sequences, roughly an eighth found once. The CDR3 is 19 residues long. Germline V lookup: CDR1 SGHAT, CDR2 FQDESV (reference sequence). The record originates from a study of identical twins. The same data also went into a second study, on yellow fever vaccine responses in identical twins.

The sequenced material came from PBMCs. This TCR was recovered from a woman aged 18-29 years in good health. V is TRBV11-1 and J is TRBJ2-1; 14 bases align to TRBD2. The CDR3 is CASSLDPGLAGAGYNVQFF. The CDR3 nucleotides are TGTGCCAGCAGCTTAGACCCGGGACTAGCGGGAGCTGGTTACAATGTGCAGTTCTTC.